This TCR beta chain was sequenced for a study of T cells in Graves' hyperthyroidism and ophthalmopathy. Overall study findings and caveats: Ophthalmopathy and stable hyperthyroidism were told apart by a 13 V-J model.

The source material, RNA transcripts, was used to amplify TCR beta CDR3 regions. First-round RT-PCR with HTBI primers amplified the TCR CDR3 region. Each CDR3 protein is one row after TCRdb ran MiXCR on the multiplex PCR reads. The table has hundreds of thousands of distinct CDR3 sequences, more than 30% seen once. The CDR3 contains 15 residues. Germline CDR1 SGHTA, CDR2 FQGNSA. Trimming took off 5 bases at V and 0 bases at J, with 10 bases between the two ends. This clonotype was observed at least ten times. What it binds is not known. The origin of this receptor is a young man with Graves' hyperthyroidism. Sequenced input: blood. The V gene is TRBV7-2, the J gene TRBJ2-2; D possibly corresponds to TRBD2 (6 bases). The CDR3 loop reads CASSRGNANTGELFF. The CDR3 nucleotides read TGTGCCAGCAGCCGCGGGAACGCGAACACCGGGGAGCTGTTTTTT.